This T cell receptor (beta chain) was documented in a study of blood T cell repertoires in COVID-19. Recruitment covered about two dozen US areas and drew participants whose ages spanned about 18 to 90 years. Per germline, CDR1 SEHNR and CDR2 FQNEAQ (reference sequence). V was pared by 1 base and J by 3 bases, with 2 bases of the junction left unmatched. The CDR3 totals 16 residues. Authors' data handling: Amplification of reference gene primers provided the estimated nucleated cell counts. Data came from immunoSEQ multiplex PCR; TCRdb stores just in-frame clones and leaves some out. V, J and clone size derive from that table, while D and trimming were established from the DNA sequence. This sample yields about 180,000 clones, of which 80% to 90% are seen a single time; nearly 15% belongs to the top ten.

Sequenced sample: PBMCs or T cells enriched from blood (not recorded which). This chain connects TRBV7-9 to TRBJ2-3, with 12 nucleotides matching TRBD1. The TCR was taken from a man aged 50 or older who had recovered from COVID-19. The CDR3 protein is CASSLGDRGRTDTQYF. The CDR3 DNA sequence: TGTGCCAGCAGCTTAGGGGACAGGGGGCGGACAGATACGCAGTATTTT.